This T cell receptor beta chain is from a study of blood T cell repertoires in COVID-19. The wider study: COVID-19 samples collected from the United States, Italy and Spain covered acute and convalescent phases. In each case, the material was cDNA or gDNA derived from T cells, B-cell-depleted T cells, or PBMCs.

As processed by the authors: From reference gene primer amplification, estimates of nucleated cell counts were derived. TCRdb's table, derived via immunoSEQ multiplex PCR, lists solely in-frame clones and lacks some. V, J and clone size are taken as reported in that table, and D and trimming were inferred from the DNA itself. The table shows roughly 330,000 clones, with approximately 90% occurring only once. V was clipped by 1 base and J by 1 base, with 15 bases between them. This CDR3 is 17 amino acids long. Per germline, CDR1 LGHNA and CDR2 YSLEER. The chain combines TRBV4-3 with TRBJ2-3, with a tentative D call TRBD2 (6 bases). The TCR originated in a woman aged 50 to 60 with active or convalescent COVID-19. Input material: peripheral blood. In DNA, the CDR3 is TGCGCCAGCAGCCAAGGTAATAGCGGTTCCGGCACAGATACGCAGTATTTT. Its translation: CASSQGNSGSGTDTQYF.